This T cell receptor (beta chain) is from a study of blood T cell repertoires in COVID-19. On the study more broadly: Sites in the United States, Italy and Spain provided acute and convalescent COVID-19 samples. From T cells, B-cell-depleted T cells, or PBMCs came the material, which was cDNA or gDNA.

The CDR3 has 16 amino acids. With 3 bases removed from V and 2 bases from J, the gap between germline ends came to 16 bases. The germline V gene has CDR1 SGHVS and CDR2 FQNEAQ. In the study's own analysis: Estimation of nucleated cell counts relied on the amplification of reference gene primers. Clones were sequenced by immunoSEQ multiplex PCR, and TCRdb holds only the in-frame ones, with some missing. That table is the source of V, J and clone size, and D and trimming were worked out from the DNA. The table records 23,000 or so clones, approximately 88% of them present only once. The chain links TRBV7-8 to TRBJ1-1; D is perhaps TRBD1 (5 bases). Sequenced: peripheral blood. The sequence was collected from a man aged 35-49 years with acute or convalescent COVID-19. This CDR3 is CASSFFSVTDNTEAFF. The CDR3 nucleotides are TGTGCCAGCAGCTTTTTTTCCGTGACAGATAACACTGAAGCTTTCTTT.